Each of the 10 T cell receptor beta chains below was sequenced from the same sample in a study of cytomegalovirus exposure and HLA in healthy donors. 60 Vbeta and 13 Jbeta primers were used in PCR. Clones were sequenced by immunoSEQ multiplex PCR, and TCRdb holds only the in-frame ones, with some missing. The top ten clones hold roughly 1.4% of a sample with 150,000 to 180,000 clones, about 68% of them seen once. Sequenced input: PBMCs. Receptors were obtained from a man between 18 and 35 years old in good health and CMV-seronegative.

The chain couples TRBV7-2 to TRBJ1-1; TRBD1 matches 7 bases. The CDR3 runs to 13 residues. With V trimmed by 2 bases and J by 10 bases, 7 bases remained unmatched. The germline CDR1 and CDR2 sequences are SGHTA and FQGNSA. The CDR3 sequence is CASSLNSGGRAFF. DNA of the CDR3: TGTGCCAGCAGCTTAAACTCAGGGGGTAGAGCTTTCTTT.

This clone has only a few counts. The chain couples TRBV6-5 to TRBJ2-5, with a tentative D call TRBD2 (5 bases). Germline CDR1 MNHEY, CDR2 SVGAGI. V was cut by 2 bases and J by 5 bases, with 15 bases left in between. The CDR3 covers 15 residues. The CDR3 reads CASSYNHPRGETQYF. The DNA of the CDR3 is TGTGCCAGCAGTTACAACCATCCAAGAGGGGAGACCCAGTACTTC.

The chain is built from TRBV19 and TRBJ2-1, with 12 bases matching TRBD2. The CDR3 totals 15 residues. The junction had 6 bases not matched to a gene; V was cut back by 3 bases and J by 9 bases. Germline CDR1 LNHDA, CDR2 SQIVND (reference sequence). CDR3 coding DNA: TGTGCCAGTAGTATTTGGACTAGCGGGATGGGTGAGCAGTTCTTC. Translating it yields CASSIWTSGMGEQFF.

The chain joins TRBV11-3 to TRBJ2-4; TRBD2 matches 8 bases. The trim removed 5 bases at V and 0 bases at J, leaving 0 bases unmatched. CDR1 SGHNT and CDR2 YENEEA come from the germline V gene. This CDR3 has 14 amino acids. Here the CDR3 reads CASSLAGAKNIQYF. In DNA, the CDR3 is TGTGCCAGCAGCCTAGCGGGAGCCAAAAACATTCAGTACTTC.

The rearrangement uses TRBV4-1 and TRBJ2-3, with 14 bases fitting TRBD2. The CDR3 sequence is 20 residues long. Germline CDR1 reads MGHRA; CDR2 reads YSYEKL. The V gene end was trimmed by 3 bases and the J gene end by 3 bases; junction bases not matched to a gene: 14. The CDR3 DNA follows: TGCGCCAGCAGCCAGGGCTTTACCGGGACTAGCGGGAGAGTGACAGATACGCAGTATTTT. It codes for CASSQGFTGTSGRVTDTQYF.

The chain links TRBV6-5 to TRBJ1-1; D perhaps matches TRBD1 (5 bases). The V gene's germline CDR1 is MNHEY and CDR2 SVGAGI. With 8 bases removed from V and 7 bases from J, the gap between germline ends came to 11 bases. CDR3 size: 11 residues. The CDR3 DNA follows: TGTGCCAGCGCCCGCCAGGGTGAAGCTTTCTTT. It specifies CASARQGEAFF.

V and J are TRBV7-2 and TRBJ1-5; TRBD1 agrees at 8 bases. Germline CDR1 and CDR2: SGHTA and FQGNSA. The CDR3 runs to 17 residues. The junction had 12 bases not matched to a gene; V was cut back by 4 bases and J by 4 bases. The CDR3 loop is CASSSGPGQATNQPQHF. The DNA for the CDR3 is TGTGCCAGCAGCTCTGGCCCGGGACAGGCAACTAATCAGCCCCAGCATTTT. Together with reference TRBV7-2 and TRBJ1-5, the CDR3 gives the full variable domain: GAGVSQSPSNKVTEKGKDVELRCDPISGHTALYWYRQSLGQGLEFLIYFQGNSAPDKSGLPSDRFSAERTGGSVSTLTIQRTQQEDSAVYLCASSSGPGQATNQPQHFGDGTRLSIL.

The J gene is TRBJ2-3, the V gene TRBV10-1, with D unresolved. There are 16 residues in the CDR3. V shed 2 bases and J shed 3 bases, with 15 bases lying between them. CDR1 is WNHNN, CDR2 SYGVQD, per germline (reference sequence). The CDR3 here is CASSERPGGVTDTQYF. DNA of the CDR3: TGCGCCAGCAGTGAGCGCCCCGGTGGAGTGACAGATACGCAGTATTTT.

This clone has more than one count but fewer than ten. At one end the junction does not follow the germline gene, possibly because of a read error. The chain uses TRBV7-9 and TRBJ1-5; possibly TRBD1 for D (6 bases). CDR3 length: 14 amino acids. Germline values: CDR1 SEHNR, CDR2 FQNEAQ (reference sequence). The CDR3 reads CSSSLGGGEQPQHF. CDR3 sequence (DNA): TGTTCCAGCAGCTTGGGAGGGGGGGAACAGCCCCAGCATTTT. The full variable domain, rest sourced from reference TRBV7-9 and TRBJ1-5, is DTGVSQNPRHKITKRGQNVTFRCDPISEHNRLYWYRQTLGQGPEFLTYFQNEAQLEKSRLLSDRFSAERPKGSFSTLEIQRTEQGDSAMYLCSSSLGGGEQPQHFGDGTRLSIL.

The J gene is TRBJ2-7, the V gene TRBV30, with TRBD1 as a possible D gene (6 bases). CDR1 and CDR2 from the germline V gene are GTSNPN and SVGIG (reference sequence). With 3 bases removed from V and 7 bases from J, the gap between germline ends came to 22 bases. The CDR3 has 15 residues. CDR3 residues: CAWSFWGHNAGEQYF. DNA of the CDR3: TGTGCCTGGAGCTTTTGGGGACATAATGCTGGGGAGCAGTACTTC.